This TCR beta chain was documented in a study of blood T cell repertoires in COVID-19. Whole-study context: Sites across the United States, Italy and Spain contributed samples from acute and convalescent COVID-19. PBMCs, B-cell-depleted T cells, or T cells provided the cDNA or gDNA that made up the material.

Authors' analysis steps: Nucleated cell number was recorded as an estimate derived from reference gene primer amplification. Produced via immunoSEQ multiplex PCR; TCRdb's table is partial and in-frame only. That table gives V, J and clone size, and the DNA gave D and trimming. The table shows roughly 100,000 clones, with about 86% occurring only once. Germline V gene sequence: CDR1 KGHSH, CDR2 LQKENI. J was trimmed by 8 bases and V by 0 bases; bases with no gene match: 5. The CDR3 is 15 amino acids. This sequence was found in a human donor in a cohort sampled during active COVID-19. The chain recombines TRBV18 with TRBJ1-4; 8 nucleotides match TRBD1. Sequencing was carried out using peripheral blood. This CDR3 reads CASSPPTGVGEKLFF. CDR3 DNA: TGTGCCAGCTCACCACCGACAGGGGTGGGAGAAAAACTGTTTTTT.